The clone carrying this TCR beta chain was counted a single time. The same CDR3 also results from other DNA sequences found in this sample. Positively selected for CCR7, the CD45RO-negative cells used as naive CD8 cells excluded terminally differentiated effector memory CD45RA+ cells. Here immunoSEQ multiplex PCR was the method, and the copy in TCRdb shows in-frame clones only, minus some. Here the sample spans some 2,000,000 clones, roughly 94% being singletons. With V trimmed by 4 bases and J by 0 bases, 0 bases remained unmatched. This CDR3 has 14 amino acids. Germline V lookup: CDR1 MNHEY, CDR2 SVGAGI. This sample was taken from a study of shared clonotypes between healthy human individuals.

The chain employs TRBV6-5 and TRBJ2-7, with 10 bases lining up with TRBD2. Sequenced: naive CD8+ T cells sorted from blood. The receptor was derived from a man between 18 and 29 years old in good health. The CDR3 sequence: CASSLAGGSYEQYF. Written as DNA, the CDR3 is TGTGCCAGCAGTTTAGCGGGAGGCTCCTACGAGCAGTACTTC.